This T cell receptor (beta chain) was identified in a study of T-cell memory formation after mild COVID-19. This clonotype was found a few times. Its antigen is unidentified. The CDR3 extends over 12 amino acids. Germline CDR1 is MNHNY and CDR2 is SVGAGI (reference sequence). V was cut by 6 bases and J by 1 base, with 6 bases left in between. MiXCR was run by TCRdb on the 5' RACE reads, yielding one entry per CDR3 protein. The sample lists 290,000 or so distinct CDR3 sequences, just under 20% occurring once. Study-level results: Contracting CD4+ clones sat mainly in CM and EM; CD8+ in EMRA. Memory from before infection featured some responding clones, which suggests cross-reactive memory joined. CD4+ bias marked clones expanding day 15 to 37, unlike balanced contracting clones.

The chain combines TRBV6-6 with TRBJ2-5, with D maybe TRBD1 (6 bases). Sequenced material: PBMCs or a T cell subset sorted from them (not recorded which). This clonotype was sampled from a man aged 18 to 29 who had mild COVID-19 (a few samples of this study predate the infection). Cell type and time point are not known. CDR3 DNA: TGTGCCAGCAGGGACAGCCAAGAGACCCAGTACTTC. Its protein product is CASRDSQETQYF.